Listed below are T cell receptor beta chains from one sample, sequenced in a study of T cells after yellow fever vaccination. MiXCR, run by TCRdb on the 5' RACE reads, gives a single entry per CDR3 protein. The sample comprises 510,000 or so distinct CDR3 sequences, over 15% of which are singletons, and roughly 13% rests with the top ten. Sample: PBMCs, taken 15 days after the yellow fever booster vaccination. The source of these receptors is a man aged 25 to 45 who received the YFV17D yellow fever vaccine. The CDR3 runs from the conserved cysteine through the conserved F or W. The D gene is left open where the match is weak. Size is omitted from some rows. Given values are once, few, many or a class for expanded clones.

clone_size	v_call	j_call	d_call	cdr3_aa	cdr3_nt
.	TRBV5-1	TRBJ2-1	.	CASSLIVGEQFF	TGCGCCAGCAGCTTAATAGTGGGTGAGCAGTTCTTC
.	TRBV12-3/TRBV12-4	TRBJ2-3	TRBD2	CASSLLAGAFTDTQYF	TGTGCCAGCAGTCTCCTAGCGGGAGCCTTCACAGATACGCAGTATTTT
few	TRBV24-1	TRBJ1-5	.	CATSDPGAGQPQHF	TGTGCCACCAGTGACCCGGGGGCGGGACAGCCCCAGCATTTT
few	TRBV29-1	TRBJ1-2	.	CSVSRQSGYGYTF	TGCAGCGTTAGTCGACAGTCCGGCTATGGCTACACCTTC
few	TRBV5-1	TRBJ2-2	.	CASSSVAGPGGRELFF	TGCGCCAGCAGCTCCGTAGCGGGCCCTGGGGGCCGGGAGCTGTTTTTT
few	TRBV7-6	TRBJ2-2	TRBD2	CASSLVITSGNTGELFF	TGTGCCAGCAGCTTAGTCATAACTAGCGGGAACACCGGGGAGCTGTTTTTT
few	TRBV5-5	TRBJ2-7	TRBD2	CASSLGSGSSSYEQYF	TGTGCCAGCAGCTTGGGTAGCGGGAGTAGCTCCTACGAGCAGTACTTC
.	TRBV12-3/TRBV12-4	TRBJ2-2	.	CASSRTGNVGGELFF	TGTGCCAGCAGTCGGACGGGGAATGTTGGCGGGGAGCTGTTTTTT
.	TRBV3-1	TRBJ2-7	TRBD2	CASSPTFGTNPKEQYF	TGTGCCAGCAGCCCCACCTTCGGGACTAACCCTAAGGAGCAGTACTTC
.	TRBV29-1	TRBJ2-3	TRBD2	CSVARLAGPREVTDTQYF	TGCAGCGTTGCCAGACTAGCGGGGCCACGGGAGGTCACAGATACGCAGTATTTT
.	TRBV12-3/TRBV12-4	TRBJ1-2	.	CASIPDAGAGGYTF	TGTGCCAGCATCCCGGACGCCGGTGCAGGAGGCTACACCTTC
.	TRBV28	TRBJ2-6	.	CASRLGSGANVLTF	TGTGCCAGCAGGCTTGGCTCTGGGGCCAACGTCCTGACTTTC
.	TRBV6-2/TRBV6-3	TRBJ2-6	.	CASSYGLGANVLTF	TGTGCCAGCAGTTACGGACTGGGGGCCAACGTCCTGACTTTC
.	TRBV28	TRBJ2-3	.	CASDDGQDFTDTQYF	TGTGCCAGCGACGATGGGCAGGACTTCACAGATACGCAGTATTTT
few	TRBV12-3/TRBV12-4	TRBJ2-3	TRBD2	CASSPGLAGGPPDTQYF	TGTGCCAGCAGTCCAGGACTAGCGGGAGGGCCTCCAGATACGCAGTATTTT